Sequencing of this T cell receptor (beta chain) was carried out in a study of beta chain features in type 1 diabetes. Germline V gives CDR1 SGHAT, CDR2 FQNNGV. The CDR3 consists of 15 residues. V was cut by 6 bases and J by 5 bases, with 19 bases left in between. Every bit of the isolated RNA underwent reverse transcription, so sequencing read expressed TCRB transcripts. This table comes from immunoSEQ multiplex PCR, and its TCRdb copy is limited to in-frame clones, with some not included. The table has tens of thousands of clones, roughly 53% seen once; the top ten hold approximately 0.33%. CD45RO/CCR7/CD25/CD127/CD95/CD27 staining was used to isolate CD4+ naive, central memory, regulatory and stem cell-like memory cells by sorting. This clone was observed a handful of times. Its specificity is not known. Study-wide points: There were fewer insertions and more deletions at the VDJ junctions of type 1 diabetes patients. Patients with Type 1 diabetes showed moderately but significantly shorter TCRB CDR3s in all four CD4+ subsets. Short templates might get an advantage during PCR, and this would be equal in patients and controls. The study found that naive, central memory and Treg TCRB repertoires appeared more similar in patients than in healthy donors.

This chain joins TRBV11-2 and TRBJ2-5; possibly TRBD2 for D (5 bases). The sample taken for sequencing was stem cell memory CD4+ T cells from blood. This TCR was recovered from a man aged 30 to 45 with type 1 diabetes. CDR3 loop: CASRSLGLGTETQYF. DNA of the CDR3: TGTGCCAGCAGATCACTAGGTCTTGGTACGGAGACCCAGTACTTC.